This TCR beta chain was documented in a study of cytomegalovirus exposure and HLA in healthy donors. Overall study: There were fewer than 500 genotyped donors. Of these, roughly 86% fell in the genetic ancestry cluster associated with self-reported Caucasian donors. Overall study results and limits: HLA restriction was apparent for most CMV-associated TCR beta chains in a later analysis. There were several of the most significant clusters that appeared linked to common viral pathogens in a later analysis.

Germline CDR1 is MGHRA and CDR2 is YSYEKL. This CDR3 is 15 amino acids long. V was clipped by 3 bases and J by 3 bases; unmatched bases: 5. A remark on this clone: The antigen is undetermined.

Primers for the PCR totalled 60 Vbeta and 13 Jbeta. In the original workflow: Unique TCR beta chains totaled approximately 83 million in a later count, with around 10 million of them shared. Method: immunoSEQ multiplex PCR; TCRdb's copy keeps in-frame clones and lacks some. The DNA gave D and trimming, while V, J and clone size come from that table. Here the sample spans 100,000 or so clones, around 76% being singletons. Sequenced material: PBMCs. The V and J genes are TRBV4-1 and TRBJ1-3, with TRBD1 matching 7 bases. The TCR originated in a woman aged 40 to 49 in good health and CMV-seropositive. This CDR3 is CASSQSRGFGNTIYF. The CDR3 nucleotides read TGCGCCAGCAGCCAGTCCAGGGGGTTTGGAAACACCATATATTTT.